This T cell receptor beta chain is from a study of cytomegalovirus exposure and HLA in healthy donors. Study-wide background: The approximately 120 validation repertoires used the same platform as the roughly 620 first-cohort repertoires, a later analysis reported. Study-wide points: Reported performance of the classifier showed diagnosis of cytomegalovirus status with high specificity and sensitivity. As confirmed in vitro, three CMV-associated chains were specific for CMV antigens.

The donors were members of the approximately 120-subject validation cohort (separate from the approximately 670-subject first cohort). In the case of this clone: Its target is not known.

This CDR3 has 15 amino acids. Germline V gene sequence: CDR1 SGHDN, CDR2 FVKESK. Trimming took 7 bases from V and 0 from J, leaving 14 bases between them. Measured with immunoSEQ multiplex PCR; TCRdb has only the in-frame clones, and not every one. The repertoire holds some 100,000 clones, with about 87% as singletons. The chain joins TRBV14 to TRBJ2-3, with D possibly TRBD2 on 5 matching bases. The clonotype comes from a man aged 18 to 35 in good health and CMV-seronegative. The sequenced material came from PBMCs. CDR3 bases: TGTGCCAGCACTCCGGGGTTTGCTAGCACAGATACGCAGTATTTT. Its translation is CASTPGFASTDTQYF. Variable domain in full (rest from reference TRBV14 and TRBJ2-3): EAGVTQFPSHSVIEKGQTVTLRCDPISGHDNLYWYRRVMGKEIKFLLHFVKESKQDESGMPNNRFLAERTGGTYSTLKVQPAELEDSGVYFCASTPGFASTDTQYFGPGTRLTVL.